These T cell receptor beta chains were read from a single sample in a study of memory CD4+ T cells and cytomegalovirus serostatus. The protocol was immunoSEQ multiplex PCR, while the TCRdb copy is restricted to in-frame clones and leaves out a portion. The sample records around 33,000 clones, approximately 72% being singletons. The specimen was memory CD4+ T cells from blood. These receptors all come from an adult in good health and CMV-seronegative. Some clones in this sample may be carry-over from other donors' samples. Both conserved end residues are part of each CDR3. The D gene is left open where the match is weak. Size is stated for part of the rows, as once, few or many counts, or as a class when the clone is expanded.

j_call clone_size d_call v_call cdr3_aa cdr3_nt
TRBJ1-1 once TRBD1 TRBV10-3 CAMQGDTGFTEAFF TGTGCCATGCAGGGGGATACAGGGTTCACTGAAGCTTTCTTT
TRBJ1-4 . . TRBV2 CASGRTLRGDEKLFF TGTGCCAGCGGCCGGACGTTAAGAGGGGATGAAAAACTGTTTTTT
TRBJ2-7 . . TRBV10-3 CAISYSRGYEQYF TGTGCCATCAGTTACAGCCGGGGCTACGAGCAGTACTTC
TRBJ1-1 . TRBD1 TRBV18 CASSLGTGGAGWTEAFF TGTGCCAGCTCACTGGGGACAGGGGGCGCCGGTTGGACTGAAGCTTTCTTT
TRBJ1-2 . TRBD1 TRBV6-5 CASSTLGQGARGYTF TGTGCCAGCAGTACCCTAGGACAGGGGGCAAGAGGCTACACCTTC
TRBJ1-1 . . TRBV4-2 CASSRMSDAKGAFF TGTGCCAGCAGCCGGATGTCGGACGCAAAGGGGGCTTTCTTT
TRBJ1-1 few TRBD1 TRBV10-2 CASSEFDRGNTEAFF TGCGCCAGCAGTGAGTTCGACAGGGGGAACACTGAAGCTTTCTTT
TRBJ1-5 . . TRBV10-3 CAISDRDQPQHF TGTGCCATCAGTGATAGGGACCAGCCCCAGCATTTT
TRBJ1-3 . TRBD1 TRBV27 CASRRTGGDRRERGNTIYF TGTGCCAGCCGACGCACTGGAGGGGACAGAAGGGAACGTGGAAACACCATATATTTT
TRBJ1-5 . . TRBV6-1 CASSELKRRNQPQHF TGTGCCAGCAGTGAATTAAAGAGGCGCAATCAGCCCCAGCATTTT
TRBJ2-1 . TRBD2 TRBV11-2 CASSLGGSSYNEQFF TGTGCCAGCAGCTTAGGCGGGAGCTCCTACAATGAGCAGTTCTTC